This TCR beta chain was recorded in a study of shared clonotypes between healthy human individuals. Overall study results and limits: Among four donors, roughly 5% of naive CD4 clonotypes were found in common. Richness estimates generally favored naive over memory subsets.

This table comes from immunoSEQ multiplex PCR, and its TCRdb copy is limited to in-frame clones, with some not included. The sample lists approximately 100,000 clones; about 71% were seen once. This clone came up a few times. Its antigen is currently unknown. The specimen sequenced was memory CD8+ T cells sorted from blood. Subset defined: CD45RO+ cells pooled with CCR7-negative TemRA cells. This TCR was recovered from a woman aged 25 to 39 in good health.

The CDR3 nucleotides read TGTGCCAGCACCCTCCGAGGTTACTACCTACCGGTCTACGAGCAGTACTTC. Translation gives CASTLRGYYLPVYEQYF. This sequence joins TRBV28 and TRBJ2-7; D is unresolved. Trimming stripped 7 bases from V and 3 bases from J, with 25 bases between. This CDR3 has 17 amino acids. Germline CDR1 and CDR2: MDHEN and SYDVKM.